This TCR beta chain was sequenced for a study of graft-versus-host responses after intestinal transplantation. Study-level information: All recipients got anti-thymocyte globulin induction, then tacrolimus and steroids for 2 to 3 years.

The V segment lost 0 bases and the J segment 5 bases; nucleotides outside the gene matches: 2. CDR1 and CDR2 (germline): MNHEY, SVGAGI. The CDR3 sequence is 15 residues long. The plating included 200,000 irradiated, violet-dye-labeled stimulator cells together with 200,000 CFSE-labeled responder cells. Responder cells that were proliferating and CFSE-low, both CD3+CD4+ and CD3+CD8+, were sorted after the reaction. This clone has more than one count but fewer than ten. Findings of the study overall: Allografts of patients with graft-donor T cell macrochimerism showed high graft-versus-host to host-versus-graft clone ratios.

Data came from immunoSEQ multiplex PCR; TCRdb stores just in-frame clones and leaves some out. The sample yields more than 13,000 clones, roughly 32% seen once. Here the sequenced sample was alloreactive CD8+ T cells from a mixed lymphocyte reaction culture, taken before intestinal transplant. This sample's subset: CFSE-low proliferating T cells sorted from approximately 6-day pre-transplant mixed lymphocyte reaction (GvH or HvG direction). The chain has TRBV6-5 and TRBJ2-1, with TRBD1 matching over 9 bases. The clonotype was recovered from a human patient who received an intestinal transplant. The CDR3 DNA reads TGTGCCAGCAGTTACTCCTGGGACAGGGACAATGAGCAGTTCTTC. It translates to CASSYSWDRDNEQFF.